This T cell receptor (beta chain) was obtained from a study of CD8+CD57+ T cells in acquired aplastic anemia. Study-level information: Sorting CD4+ and CD8+ cells gave DNA averaging approximately 3 ug. There were about 10.8 million reads, on average, for CD4+ cells from healthy donors.

V was clipped by 7 bases and J by 6 bases, with 13 bases between them. The V gene's germline CDR1 is SEHNR and CDR2 FQNEAQ (reference sequence). The CDR3 covers 12 residues. Profiling of TCR beta VDJ combinations and CDR3 sequences used genomic DNA as template. TCRdb re-called the reads with MiXCR, one entry per CDR3 protein. The sample has a few hundred thousand distinct CDR3 sequences, 60% to 65% seen once. Note on this clonotype: Its antigen is not known.

General study points: The number of CD8+ CDR3 sequences shared by patients and controls was under 35.

The sequence was collected from a human donor in good health. Sample: sorted CD4+, CD8+, or CD8+CD57+ T cells (not recorded which) from PBMCs. The chain uses TRBV7-9 and TRBJ2-7, with D tentatively TRBD1 (5 bases). Written as DNA, the CDR3 is TGTGCCAGCAAGACAGTTACCGGCGAGCAGTACTTC. Residues: CASKTVTGEQYF.